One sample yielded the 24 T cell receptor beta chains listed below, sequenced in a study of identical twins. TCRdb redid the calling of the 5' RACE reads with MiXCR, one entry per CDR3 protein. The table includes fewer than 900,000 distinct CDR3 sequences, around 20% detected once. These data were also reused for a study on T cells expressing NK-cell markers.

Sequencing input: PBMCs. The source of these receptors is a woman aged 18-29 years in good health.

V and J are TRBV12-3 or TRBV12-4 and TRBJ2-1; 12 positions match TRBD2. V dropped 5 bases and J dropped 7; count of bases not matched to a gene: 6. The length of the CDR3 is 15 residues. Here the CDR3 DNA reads TGTGCCAGCAGTAGTACTAGCGGGGGGACTAATGAGCAGTTCTTC. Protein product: CASSSTSGGTNEQFF.

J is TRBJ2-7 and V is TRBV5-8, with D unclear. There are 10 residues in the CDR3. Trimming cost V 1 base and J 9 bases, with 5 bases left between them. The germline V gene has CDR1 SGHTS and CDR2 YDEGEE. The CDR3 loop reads CASSLSGQYF. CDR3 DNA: TGTGCCAGCAGCTTGTCCGGGCAGTACTTC.

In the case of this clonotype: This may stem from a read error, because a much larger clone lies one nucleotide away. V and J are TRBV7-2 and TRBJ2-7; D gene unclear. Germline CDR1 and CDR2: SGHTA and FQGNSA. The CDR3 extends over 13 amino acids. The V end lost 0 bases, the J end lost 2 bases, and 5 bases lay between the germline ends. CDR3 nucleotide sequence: TGTGCCAGCAGCTTAGCGGACGCCTACGAGCAGTACTTC. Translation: CASSLADAYEQYF.

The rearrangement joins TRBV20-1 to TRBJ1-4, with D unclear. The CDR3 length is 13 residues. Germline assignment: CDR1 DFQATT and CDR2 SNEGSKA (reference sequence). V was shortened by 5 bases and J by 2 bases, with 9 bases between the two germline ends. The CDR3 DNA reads TGCAGTGCTCCTGTATTGACTAATGAAAAACTGTTTTTT. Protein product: CSAPVLTNEKLFF.

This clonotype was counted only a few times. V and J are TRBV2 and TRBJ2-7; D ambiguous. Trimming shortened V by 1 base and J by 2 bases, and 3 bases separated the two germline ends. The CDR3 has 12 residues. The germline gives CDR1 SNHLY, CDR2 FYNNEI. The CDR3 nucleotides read TGTGCCAGCAGTGAAGAGGCCTACGAGCAGTACTTC. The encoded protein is CASSEEAYEQYF.

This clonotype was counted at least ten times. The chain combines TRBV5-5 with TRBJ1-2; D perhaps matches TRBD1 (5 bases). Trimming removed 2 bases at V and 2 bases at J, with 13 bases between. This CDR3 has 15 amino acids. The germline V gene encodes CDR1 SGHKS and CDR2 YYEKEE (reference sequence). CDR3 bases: TGTGCCAGCAGCTTCTCCTCGGGGGGGAACTATGGCTACACCTTC. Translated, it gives CASSFSSGGNYGYTF.

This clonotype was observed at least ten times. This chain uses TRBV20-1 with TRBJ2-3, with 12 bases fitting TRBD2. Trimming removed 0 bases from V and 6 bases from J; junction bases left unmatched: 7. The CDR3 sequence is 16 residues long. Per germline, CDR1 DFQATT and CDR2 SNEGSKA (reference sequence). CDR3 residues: CSARDLAGGPRDTQYF. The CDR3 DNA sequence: TGCAGTGCTAGAGATCTAGCGGGAGGGCCGCGGGATACGCAGTATTTT.

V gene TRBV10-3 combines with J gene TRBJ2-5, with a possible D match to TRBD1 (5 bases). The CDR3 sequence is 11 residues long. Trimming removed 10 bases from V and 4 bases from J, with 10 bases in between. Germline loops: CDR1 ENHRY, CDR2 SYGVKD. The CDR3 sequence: CATSQGETQYF. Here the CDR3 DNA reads TGTGCCACCTCCCAGGGAGAGACCCAGTACTTC.

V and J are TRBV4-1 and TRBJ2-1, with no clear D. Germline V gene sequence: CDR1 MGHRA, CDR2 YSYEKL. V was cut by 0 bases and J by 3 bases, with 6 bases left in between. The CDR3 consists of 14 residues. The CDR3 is CASSQDRRYNEQFF. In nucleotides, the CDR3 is TGCGCCAGCAGCCAAGATCGCCGCTACAATGAGCAGTTCTTC.

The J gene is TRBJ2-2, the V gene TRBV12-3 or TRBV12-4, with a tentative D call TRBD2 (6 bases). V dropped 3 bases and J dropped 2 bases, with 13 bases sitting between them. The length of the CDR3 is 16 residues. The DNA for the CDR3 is TGTGCCAGCAGTTTGAGTCTAGCGAAAAACACCGGGGAGCTGTTTTTT. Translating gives CASSLSLAKNTGELFF.

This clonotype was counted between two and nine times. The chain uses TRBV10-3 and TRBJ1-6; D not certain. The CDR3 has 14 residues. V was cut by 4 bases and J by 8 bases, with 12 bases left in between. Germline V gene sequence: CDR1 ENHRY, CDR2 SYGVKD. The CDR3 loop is CAISVDGSYSPLHF. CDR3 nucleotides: TGTGCCATCAGTGTAGACGGTTCCTATTCACCCCTCCACTTT.

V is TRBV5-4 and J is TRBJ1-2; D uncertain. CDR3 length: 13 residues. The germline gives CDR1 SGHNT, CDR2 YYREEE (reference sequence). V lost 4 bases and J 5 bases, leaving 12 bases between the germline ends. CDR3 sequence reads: CASSPSTGYGYTF. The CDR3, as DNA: TGTGCCAGCAGCCCCTCGACGGGATATGGCTACACCTTC.

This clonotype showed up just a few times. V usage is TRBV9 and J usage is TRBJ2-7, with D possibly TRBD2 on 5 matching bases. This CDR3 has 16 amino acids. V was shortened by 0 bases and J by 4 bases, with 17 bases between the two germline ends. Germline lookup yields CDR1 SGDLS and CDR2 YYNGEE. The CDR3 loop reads CASSVGGGLVDYEQYF. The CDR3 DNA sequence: TGTGCCAGCAGCGTAGGAGGAGGCCTGGTAGATTACGAGCAGTACTTC.

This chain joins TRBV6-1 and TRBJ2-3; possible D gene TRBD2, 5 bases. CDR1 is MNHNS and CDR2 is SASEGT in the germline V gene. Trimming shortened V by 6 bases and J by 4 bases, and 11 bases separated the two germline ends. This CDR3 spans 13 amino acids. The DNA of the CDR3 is TGTGCCAGCAGGGAGGTTGGGGCAGATACGCAGTATTTT. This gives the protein CASREVGADTQYF.

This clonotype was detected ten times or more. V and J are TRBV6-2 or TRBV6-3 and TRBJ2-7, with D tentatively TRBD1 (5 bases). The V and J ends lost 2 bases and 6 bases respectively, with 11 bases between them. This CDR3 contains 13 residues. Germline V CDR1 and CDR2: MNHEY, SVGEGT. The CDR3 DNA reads TGTGCCAGCAGTTACAGGGGCCACGCCGAGCAGTACTTC. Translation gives CASSYRGHAEQYF.

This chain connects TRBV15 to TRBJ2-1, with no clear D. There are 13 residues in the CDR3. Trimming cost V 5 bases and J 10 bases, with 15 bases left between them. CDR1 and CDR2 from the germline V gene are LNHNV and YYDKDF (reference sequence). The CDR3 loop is CATSHPIVDEQFF. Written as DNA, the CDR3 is TGTGCCACCAGCCATCCTATAGTTGACGAGCAGTTCTTC.

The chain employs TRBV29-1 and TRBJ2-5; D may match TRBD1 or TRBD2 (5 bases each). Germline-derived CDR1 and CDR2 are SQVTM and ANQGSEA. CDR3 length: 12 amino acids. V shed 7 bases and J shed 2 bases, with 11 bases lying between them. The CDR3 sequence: CSGGRDQETQYF. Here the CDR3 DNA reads TGCAGCGGGGGGAGAGATCAAGAGACCCAGTACTTC. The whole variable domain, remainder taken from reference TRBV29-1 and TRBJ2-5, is SAVISQKPSRDICQRGTSLTIQCQVDSQVTMMFWYRQQPGQSLTLIATANQGSEATYESGFVIDKFPISRPNLTFSTLTVSNMSPEDSSIYLCSGGRDQETQYFGPGTRLLVL.

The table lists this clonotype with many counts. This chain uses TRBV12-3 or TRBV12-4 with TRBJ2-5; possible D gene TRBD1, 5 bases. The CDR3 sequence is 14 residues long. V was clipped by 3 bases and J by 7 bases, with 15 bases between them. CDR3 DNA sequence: TGTGCCAGCAGTTTCGCCACGACAGTACGGACCCAGTACTTC. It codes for CASSFATTVRTQYF.

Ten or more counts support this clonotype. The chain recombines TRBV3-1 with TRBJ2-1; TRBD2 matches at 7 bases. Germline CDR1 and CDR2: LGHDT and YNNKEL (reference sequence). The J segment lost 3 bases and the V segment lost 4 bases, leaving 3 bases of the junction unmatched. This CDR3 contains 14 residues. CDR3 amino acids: CASSPSGYYNEQFF. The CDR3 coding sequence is TGTGCCAGCAGCCCTAGCGGTTACTACAATGAGCAGTTCTTC.

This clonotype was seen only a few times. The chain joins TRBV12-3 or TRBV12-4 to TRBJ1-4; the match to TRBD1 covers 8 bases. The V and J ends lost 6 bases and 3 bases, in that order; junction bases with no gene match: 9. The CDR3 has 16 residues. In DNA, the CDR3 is TGTGCCAGCAGCTCACGCCGACAGGGGTCTAATGAAAAACTGTTTTTT. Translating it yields CASSSRRQGSNEKLFF.

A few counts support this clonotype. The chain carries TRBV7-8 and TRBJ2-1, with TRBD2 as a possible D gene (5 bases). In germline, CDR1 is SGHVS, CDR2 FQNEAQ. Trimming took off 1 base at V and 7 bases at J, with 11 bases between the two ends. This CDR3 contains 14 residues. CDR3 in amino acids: CASSLGRRGNEQFF. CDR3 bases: TGTGCCAGCAGCTTAGGGCGGCGAGGGAATGAGCAGTTCTTC.

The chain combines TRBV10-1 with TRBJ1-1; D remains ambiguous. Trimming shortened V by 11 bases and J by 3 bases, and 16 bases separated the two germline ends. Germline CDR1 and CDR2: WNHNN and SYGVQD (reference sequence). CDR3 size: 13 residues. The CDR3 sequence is CASRFASDTEAFF. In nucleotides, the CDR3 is TGCGCCTCACGATTCGCTTCCGACACTGAAGCTTTCTTT.

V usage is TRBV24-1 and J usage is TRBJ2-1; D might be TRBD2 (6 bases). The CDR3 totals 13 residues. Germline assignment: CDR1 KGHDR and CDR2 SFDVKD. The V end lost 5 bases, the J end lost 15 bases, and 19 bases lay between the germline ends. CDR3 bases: TGTGCCACCAGTGGTACCGCCGGGACTTCGATGTTCTTC. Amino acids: CATSGTAGTSMFF.

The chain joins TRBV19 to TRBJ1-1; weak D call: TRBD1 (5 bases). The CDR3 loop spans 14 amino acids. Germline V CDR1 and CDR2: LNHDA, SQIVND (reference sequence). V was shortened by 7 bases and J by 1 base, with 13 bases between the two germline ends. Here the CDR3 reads CASTGWGRNTEAFF. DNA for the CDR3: TGTGCCAGTACCGGGTGGGGGAGGAACACTGAAGCTTTCTTT.